The clone carrying this T cell receptor beta chain was seen many times. Template material for amplifying TCR beta CDR3 regions consisted of RNA transcripts. HTBI primers were employed in a first-round RT-PCR of the TCR CDR3. TCRdb fed the multiplex PCR reads into MiXCR, producing one record per CDR3 protein. The data contain some 380,000 distinct CDR3 sequences, less than 15% of them singletons. This sample stems from a study of T cells in Graves' hyperthyroidism and ophthalmopathy. Germline values: CDR1 SGHRS, CDR2 YFSETQ. Unmatched junction bases numbered 10, after V lost 4 bases and J lost 4 bases. The CDR3 loop spans 17 amino acids.

This receptor was taken from a man in his thirties or forties with Graves' hyperthyroidism that later progressed to Graves' ophthalmopathy. This sequence joins TRBV5-1 and TRBJ2-1; 11 bases map to TRBD2. What was sequenced was blood. As DNA, the CDR3 is TGCGCCAGCAGCCCCCAGGCACTAGCGGGGGAGTACAATGAGCAGTTCTTC. Its translation is CASSPQALAGEYNEQFF.